This T cell receptor beta chain appears in the sequencing data of a study of T cell responses to AZD1222 COVID-19 vaccine. Some clones are missing from TCRdb's copy, which holds only in-frame ones; the method was immunoSEQ multiplex PCR. Altogether about 180,000 clones are present, 88% being singletons, with the ten largest covering roughly a quarter. This CDR3 contains 15 residues. The V gene's germline CDR1 is GTSNPN and CDR2 SVGIG (reference sequence). V shed 0 bases, J shed 8 bases, and the junction held 12 bases outside the gene matches. This TCR was sampled from an adult who received the AZD1222 COVID-19 vaccine. The sample here was peripheral blood, taken 28 days after the second AZD1222 dose. The J gene is TRBJ1-2, the V gene TRBV30, with 7 positions matching TRBD1. CDR3 bases: TGTGCCTGGAGTGTACCTGAGGGGGCTTCGGGAGGCTACACCTTC. Residues: CAWSVPEGASGGYTF.